The clone carrying this T cell receptor (beta chain) was observed a few times. Antigen unknown. The collection from each donor was one heparinised blood draw averaging around 100 mL. Purities in excess of 95% were seen in all sorted populations. Trimming cost V 4 bases and J 5 bases, with 14 bases left between them. From germline, CDR1 is SQVTM and CDR2 ANQGSEA. The CDR3 spans 14 residues. The record originates from a study of beta chain features in type 1 diabetes. Study summary: Across every sample, about 110 million sorted cells were examined in total.

Since all of the isolated RNA was reverse transcribed, expressed TCRB transcripts were what got sequenced. Reads from naive, central memory and regulatory T cell samples averaged roughly 3.8 million. The protocol was immunoSEQ multiplex PCR, while the TCRdb copy is restricted to in-frame clones and leaves out a portion. The data show approximately 130,000 clones, 15% to 20% seen once. Study-wide points: Researchers report that Type 1 diabetes patients had moderately but significantly shorter TCRB CDR3s across all four CD4+ subsets.

The chain employs TRBV29-1 and TRBJ1-4; D perhaps matches TRBD1 (6 bases). Sequenced material: central memory CD4+ T cells from blood. The clonotype comes from a young man with type 1 diabetes. The CDR3 DNA follows: TGCAGCGTTGTTACCGCAGGGACAAATGAAAAACTGTTTTTT. Translating gives CSVVTAGTNEKLFF. The variable domain in full, completed from reference TRBV29-1 and TRBJ1-4, reads SAVISQKPSRDICQRGTSLTIQCQVDSQVTMMFWYRQQPGQSLTLIATANQGSEATYESGFVIDKFPISRPNLTFSTLTVSNMSPEDSSIYLCSVVTAGTNEKLFFGSGTQLSVL.